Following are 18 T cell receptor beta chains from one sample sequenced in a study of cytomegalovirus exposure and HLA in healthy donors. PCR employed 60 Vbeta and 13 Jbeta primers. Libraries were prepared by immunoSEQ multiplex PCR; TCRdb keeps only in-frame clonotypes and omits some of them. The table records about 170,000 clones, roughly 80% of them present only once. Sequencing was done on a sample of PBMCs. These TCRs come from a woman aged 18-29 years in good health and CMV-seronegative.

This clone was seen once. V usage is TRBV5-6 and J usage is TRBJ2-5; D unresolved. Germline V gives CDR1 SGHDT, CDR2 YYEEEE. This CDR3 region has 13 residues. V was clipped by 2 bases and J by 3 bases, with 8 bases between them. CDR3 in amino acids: CASSLTAEETQYF. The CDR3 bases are TGTGCCAGCAGCTTAACAGCCGAAGAGACCCAGTACTTC.

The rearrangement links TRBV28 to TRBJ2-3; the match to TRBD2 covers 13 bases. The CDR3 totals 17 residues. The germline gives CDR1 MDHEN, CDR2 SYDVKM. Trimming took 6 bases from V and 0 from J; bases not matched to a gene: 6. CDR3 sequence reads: CASRGLAGRTSTDTQYF. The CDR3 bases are TGTGCCAGCAGGGGACTAGCGGGGCGTACTAGCACAGATACGCAGTATTTT. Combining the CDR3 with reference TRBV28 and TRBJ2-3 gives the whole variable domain DVKVTQSSRYLVKRTGEKVFLECVQDMDHENMFWYRQDPGLGLRLIYFSYDVKMKEKGDIPEGYSVSREKKERFSLILESASTNQTSMYLCASRGLAGRTSTDTQYFGPGTRLTVL.

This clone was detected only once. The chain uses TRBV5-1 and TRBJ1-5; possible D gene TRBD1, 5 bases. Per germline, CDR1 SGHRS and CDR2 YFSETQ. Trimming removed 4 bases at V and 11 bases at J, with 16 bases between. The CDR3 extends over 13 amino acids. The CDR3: CASSPGFGGTQHF. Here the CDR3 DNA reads TGCGCCAGCAGCCCAGGGTTTGGTGGGACCCAGCATTTT.

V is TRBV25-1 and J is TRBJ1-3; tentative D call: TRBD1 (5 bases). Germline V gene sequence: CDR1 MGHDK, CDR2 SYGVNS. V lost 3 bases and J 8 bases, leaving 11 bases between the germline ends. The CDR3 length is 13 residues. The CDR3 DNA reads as TGTGCCAGCAGTGATGGAGGGGTCTACACCATATATTTT. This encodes CASSDGGVYTIYF.

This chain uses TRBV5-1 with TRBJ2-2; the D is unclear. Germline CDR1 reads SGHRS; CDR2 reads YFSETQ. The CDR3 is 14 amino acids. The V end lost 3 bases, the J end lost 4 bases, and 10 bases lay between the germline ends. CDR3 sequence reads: CASSYPLATGELFF. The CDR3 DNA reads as TGCGCCAGCAGCTACCCGTTAGCCACCGGGGAGCTGTTTTTT.

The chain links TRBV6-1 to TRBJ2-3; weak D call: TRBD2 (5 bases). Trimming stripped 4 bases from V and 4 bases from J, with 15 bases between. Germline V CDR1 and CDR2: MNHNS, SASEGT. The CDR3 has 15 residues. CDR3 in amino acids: CASSADFMKADTQYF. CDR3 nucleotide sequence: TGTGCCAGCAGTGCGGACTTCATGAAGGCAGATACGCAGTATTTT.

CDR3 protein: CASSSPGDLGYGYTF. The CDR3 coding sequence is TGTGCCAGCAGTTCCCCTGGGGACTTGGGCTATGGCTACACCTTC. The rearrangement joins TRBV28 to TRBJ1-2, with D possibly matching TRBD1 (5 bases). The V end lost 4 bases, the J end lost 4 bases, and 16 bases lay between the germline ends. CDR1 MDHEN and CDR2 SYDVKM come from the germline V gene. This CDR3 region has 15 residues.

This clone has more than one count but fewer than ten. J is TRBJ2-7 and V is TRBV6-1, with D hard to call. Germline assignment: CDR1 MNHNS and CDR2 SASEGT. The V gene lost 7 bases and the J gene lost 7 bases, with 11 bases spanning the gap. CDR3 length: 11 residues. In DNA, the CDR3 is TGTGCCAGCACCTTCCTAGAAGAGCAGTACTTC. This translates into CASTFLEEQYF.

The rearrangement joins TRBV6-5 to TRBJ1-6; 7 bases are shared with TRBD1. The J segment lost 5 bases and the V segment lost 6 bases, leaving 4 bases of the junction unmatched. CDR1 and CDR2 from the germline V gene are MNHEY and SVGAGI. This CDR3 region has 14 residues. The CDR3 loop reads CASSTGADNSPLHF. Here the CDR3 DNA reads TGTGCCAGCAGCACAGGGGCGGATAATTCACCCCTCCACTTT.

The CDR3 DNA reads as TGTGCCAGCAAAGTCGAGCGGGGGTTTAGGTGTTCCTACAATGAGCAGTTCTTC. It translates to CASKVERGFRCSYNEQFF. V and J are TRBV25-1 and TRBJ2-1; 8 bases map to TRBD2. With V trimmed by 7 bases and J by 1 base, 15 bases remained unmatched. The CDR3 covers 18 residues. Germline V CDR1 and CDR2: MGHDK, SYGVNS.

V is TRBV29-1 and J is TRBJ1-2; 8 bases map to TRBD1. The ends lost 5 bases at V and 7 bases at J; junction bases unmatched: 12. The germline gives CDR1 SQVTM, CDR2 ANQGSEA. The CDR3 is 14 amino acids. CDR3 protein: CSVRPQGAISGYTF. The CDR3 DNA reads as TGCAGCGTTCGCCCTCAGGGGGCCATCAGTGGCTACACCTTC. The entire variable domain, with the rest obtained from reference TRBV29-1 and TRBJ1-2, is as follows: SAVISQKPSRDICQRGTSLTIQCQVDSQVTMMFWYRQQPGQSLTLIATANQGSEATYESGFVIDKFPISRPNLTFSTLTVSNMSPEDSSIYLCSVRPQGAISGYTFGSGTRLTVV.

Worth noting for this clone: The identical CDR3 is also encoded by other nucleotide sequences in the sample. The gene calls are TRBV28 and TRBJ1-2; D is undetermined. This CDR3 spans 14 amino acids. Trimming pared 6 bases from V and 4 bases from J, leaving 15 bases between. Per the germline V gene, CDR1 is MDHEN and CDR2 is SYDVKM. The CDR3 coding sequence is TGTGCCAGCAGATCTGCCCTACGCTCCTATGGCTACACCTTC. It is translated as CASRSALRSYGYTF.

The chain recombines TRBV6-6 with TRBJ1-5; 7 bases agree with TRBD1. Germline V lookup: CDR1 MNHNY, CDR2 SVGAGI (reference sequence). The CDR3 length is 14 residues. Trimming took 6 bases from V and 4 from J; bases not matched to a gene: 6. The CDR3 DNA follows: TGTGCCAGCAGCTCAGGGGGTTCAAATCAGCCCCAGCATTTT. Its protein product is CASSSGGSNQPQHF.

CDR3 DNA: TGCACCAGCAGCCAAGATCGCGGGGGTTCTCAGCCCCAGCATTTT. Its protein is CTSSQDRGGSQPQHF. The chain carries TRBV1 and TRBJ1-5. TRBV1 is termed a pseudogene. This CDR3 region has 15 residues.

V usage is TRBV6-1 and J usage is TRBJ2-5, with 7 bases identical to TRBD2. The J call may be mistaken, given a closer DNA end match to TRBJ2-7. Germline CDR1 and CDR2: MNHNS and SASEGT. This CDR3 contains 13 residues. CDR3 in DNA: TGTGCCAGCAGTAGCGGGAACTCCTACGAGCAGTACTTC. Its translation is CASSSGNSYEQYF.

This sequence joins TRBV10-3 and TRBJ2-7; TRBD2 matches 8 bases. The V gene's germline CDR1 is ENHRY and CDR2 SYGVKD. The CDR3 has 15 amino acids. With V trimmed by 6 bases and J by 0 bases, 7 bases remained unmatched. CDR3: CAIRSGLDPSYEQYF. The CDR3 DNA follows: TGTGCCATCAGATCGGGACTAGATCCCTCCTACGAGCAGTACTTC.

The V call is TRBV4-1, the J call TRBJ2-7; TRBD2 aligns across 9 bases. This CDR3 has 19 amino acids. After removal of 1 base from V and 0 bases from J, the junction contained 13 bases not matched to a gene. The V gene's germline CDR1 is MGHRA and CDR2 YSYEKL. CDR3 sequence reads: CASSQAISGREGSSYEQYF. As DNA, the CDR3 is TGCGCCAGCAGCCAAGCAATTAGCGGGAGAGAAGGCAGCTCCTACGAGCAGTACTTC.

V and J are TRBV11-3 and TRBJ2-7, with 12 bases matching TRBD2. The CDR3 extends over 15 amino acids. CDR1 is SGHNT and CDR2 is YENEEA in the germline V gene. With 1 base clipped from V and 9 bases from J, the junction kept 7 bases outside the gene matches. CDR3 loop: CASSLVSSGRARQYF. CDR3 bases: TGTGCCAGCAGCTTAGTTTCTAGCGGGAGGGCCCGGCAGTACTTC.